The rows below give T cell receptor beta chains drawn from one sample of a study of T cell repertoires in aging, cancer and after chemotherapy. Using its own MiXCR run on the multiplex PCR reads, TCRdb lists one record per CDR3 protein. Here the sample spans a few thousand distinct CDR3 sequences, about 24% being singletons. The sequencing input was blood. The receptor set was obtained from a human donor with a solid tumor. The CDR3 runs from the conserved cysteine through the conserved F or W. A D gene is named only where the DNA matches it firmly. Not all rows give a size; the values are once, few, many and, for expanded clones, a class.

cdr3_aa: CASSRGQGTSTDTQYF
cdr3_nt: TGTGCCAGCAGTAGGGGACAGGGTACTAGCACAGATACGCAGTATTTT
d_call: TRBD1
j_call: TRBJ2-3
v_call: TRBV12-3/TRBV12-4
clone_size: many

cdr3_aa: CASRPGGSGANVLTF
cdr3_nt: TGTGCCAGCAGACCCGGCGGTTCTGGGGCCAACGTCCTGACTTTC
d_call: .
j_call: TRBJ2-6
v_call: TRBV6-1
clone_size: medium-sized

cdr3_aa: CASSLGQVNNEKLFF
cdr3_nt: TGCGCCAGCAGCTTGGGGCAGGTGAATAATGAAAAACTGTTTTTT
d_call: .
j_call: TRBJ1-4
v_call: TRBV5-1
clone_size: .

cdr3_aa: CASSRYGGNQPQHF
cdr3_nt: TGTGCCAGCAGCCGTTACGGTGGGAATCAGCCCCAGCATTTT
d_call: .
j_call: TRBJ1-5
v_call: TRBV5-6
clone_size: medium-sized

cdr3_aa: CASSFDRGSGYTF
cdr3_nt: TGTGCCAGCAGCTTCGACAGGGGGAGCGGCTACACCTTC
d_call: TRBD1
j_call: TRBJ1-2
v_call: TRBV12-3/TRBV12-4
clone_size: .

cdr3_aa: CASSLQRETEAFF
cdr3_nt: TGTGCCAGCAGTTTGCAACGGGAGACTGAAGCTTTCTTT
d_call: .
j_call: TRBJ1-1
v_call: TRBV6-6
clone_size: medium-sized

cdr3_aa: CASSTYPRGLGEQYF
cdr3_nt: TGTGCCAGCAGCACCTATCCACGGGGATTGGGCGAGCAGTACTTC
d_call: .
j_call: TRBJ2-7
v_call: TRBV11-1
clone_size: .

cdr3_aa: CASSLGNRQSYEQYF
cdr3_nt: TGTGCCAGCAGCTTAGGAAACAGGCAGTCCTACGAGCAGTACTTC
d_call: .
j_call: TRBJ2-7
v_call: TRBV11-2
clone_size: .

cdr3_aa: CASTRNTEAFF
cdr3_nt: TGTGCCAGTACACGGAACACTGAAGCTTTCTTT
d_call: .
j_call: TRBJ1-1
v_call: TRBV19
clone_size: medium-sized

cdr3_aa: CASTRTGENYGYTF
cdr3_nt: TGCGCCAGCACCAGGACAGGGGAAAACTATGGCTACACCTTC
d_call: TRBD1
j_call: TRBJ1-2
v_call: TRBV5-1
clone_size: medium-sized

cdr3_aa: CASSEGGESEKLFF
cdr3_nt: TGTGCCAGCAGTGAGGGGGGGGAGTCTGAAAAACTGTTTTTT
d_call: .
j_call: TRBJ1-4
v_call: TRBV6-1
clone_size: medium-sized